This T cell receptor (beta chain) was identified during a study of T cells after yellow fever vaccination (dated by TCRdb to between 2019 and 2020). For the study in its entirety: The SMART-Seq v4 Ultra Low Input RNA kit was used to prepare libraries from fractions with low cell numbers. Bulk TCR alpha and beta repertoires were sequenced longitudinally to track T-cell clones before and after primary and booster YFV17D yellow fever vaccination. Two healthy male donors, one aged 18 to 30 and one aged 30 to 40 years, were included in the cohort. Bulk PBMC replicates and cell subsets were isolated from blood drawn at multiple timepoints before and after both primary and secondary immunization. Paper-wide results and their limitations: The study included only a couple of donors, which limits how far the findings can be generalized. A small fraction of clonotypes appeared in both the CD4 and CD8 compartments, likely as a result of convergent recombination. Most clones expanded after primary vaccination were re-detected after the booster (96% of CD4 and 88% of CD8), suggesting broad memory maintenance. Compared with the primary T-cell response, the secondary T-cell response was faster but weaker, reaching its peak on day 5 rather than on day 15. Computational filtering was required because FACS-sorted repertoires could contain abundant contaminating clonotypes from the bulk population.

TCR cDNA was made using 5'RACE template switching, a step that added a universal primer site and unique molecular identifiers. cDNA synthesis was primed from both the TCR alpha and TCR beta constant segments. Library amplification used two PCR steps, and the second PCR step added sample barcodes and sequencing adapters. Libraries were sequenced on Illumina HiSeq 2500 (2x100 bp) or NovaSeq (2x150 bp). For the original study's pipeline: Reads were demultiplexed and collapsed into UMI consensus sequences with MIGEC, and V(D)J alignment was performed with MiXCR. Using edgeR on replicate PBMC samples, clonotypes were called vaccine-responding if FDR was below 0.01 and the log2 fold change was above 5 up to day 15. Each bulk clonotype was labeled CD4 or CD8 based on which sequenced repertoire, CD4 or CD8, contained the clonotype at higher abundance. Starting from the raw public reads, TCRdb applied fastp trimming at Q25, assembled clones with MiXCR and retained in-frame beta chains. Each CDR3 protein appears once, grouped with its most common genes and DNA. TCRdb, not the original authors, processed these V and J calls. Across this sample there are 200,000 to 300,000 distinct CDR3 sequences, with 13% seen only once. Approximately 0.49% of the sample belongs to the ten largest clones.

The CDR3 contains 14 residues, cysteine and phenylalanine counted. Only CDR3 DNA is held: 42 bases, read in frame from base 1. Trimming costs V 6 bases and J 3 bases, and their ends lie 14 bases apart. CDR1 MNHNS and CDR2 SASEGT were looked up in the germline V gene. What this sample's treatment or condition label stands for: live attenuated yellow fever vaccine strain. A standard Ficoll-Paque protocol was used to isolate PBMCs from peripheral blood. Dynabeads CD4 and CD8 positive selection kits were used to isolate CD4 and CD8 T-cell fractions. RNA was extracted with TriZol from bulk PBMCs, CD4 and CD8 fractions, and dextramer-positive and dextramer-negative fractions. Of note for this clonotype: Its antigen remains unidentified. No qualities accompany the bases; no much larger clone lies one base away.

This clonotype originated in a man under 40 who received the YFV17D yellow fever vaccine. Rearrangement joined TRBV6-1 to TRBJ1-1, and TRBD1 may be the D gene, going by 6 matching bases. The material sequenced was CD4+ T cells sorted from PBMCs, taken 45 days after the yellow fever booster vaccination. CDR3 reads: CASRTGGSYTEAFF. Here is the DNA: TGTGCCAGCAGGACTGGGGGCAGTTACACTGAAGCTTTCTTT.